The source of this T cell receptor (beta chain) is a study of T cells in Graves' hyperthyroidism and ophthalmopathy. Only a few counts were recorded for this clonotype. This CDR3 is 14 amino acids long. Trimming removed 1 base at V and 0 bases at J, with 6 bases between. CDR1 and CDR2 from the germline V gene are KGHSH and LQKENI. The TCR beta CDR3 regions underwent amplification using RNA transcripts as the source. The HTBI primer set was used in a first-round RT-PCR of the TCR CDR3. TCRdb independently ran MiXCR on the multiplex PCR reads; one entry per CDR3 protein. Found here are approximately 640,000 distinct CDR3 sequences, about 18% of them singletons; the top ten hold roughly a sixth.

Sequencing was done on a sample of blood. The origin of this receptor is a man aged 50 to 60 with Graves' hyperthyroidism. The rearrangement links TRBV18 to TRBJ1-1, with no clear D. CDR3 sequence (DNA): TGTGCCAGCTCACCACTAACGATGAACACTGAAGCTTTCTTT. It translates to CASSPLTMNTEAFF.